This TCR beta chain was recorded in a study of T-cell reconstitution after alpha-beta-depleted transplantation in children (TCRdb year 2016). For context, the study as a whole: The study quantitatively tracked T-cell immune reconstitution after TCRalphabeta/CD19-depleted allogeneic hematopoietic cell transplantation in children using TCR repertoire profiling. Beyond this particular receptor, the publication reports: Hyperexpanded clone frequencies declined over subsequent months; after one year, T-cell counts and TCRbeta diversity were mostly attributed to newly produced T cells. The high TCRbeta diversity at day 60 in some patients was ascribed to recipient T cells and intrathymic progenitors that had survived conditioning. Apparently early alphabetaT-cell count recovery about two months after transplant reportedly relied on only several hundred rapidly expanded clones derived from non-depleted graft cells.

Taken with the paper, the label for treatment or condition translates to: allogeneic hematopoietic cell transplantation with graft depleted of TCRalphabeta T cells and CD19 B cells. The transplant recipients were children given TCRalphabeta/CD19-depleted allogeneic hematopoietic cell grafts. Receptor amplification or capture employed PCR. Sequencing was performed on an Illumina HiSeq 2500. To normalize quantification of the TCRbeta repertoire, the TCR libraries were built with molecular barcoding that relied on unique molecular identifiers. In-frame beta chains were kept once TCRdb had trimmed the public reads at Q25 with fastp and called clones with MiXCR. Identical CDR3 proteins give one entry, which carries the most common genes and DNA. Present in this sample are some 200,000 distinct CDR3 sequences, roughly 8.3% of which were seen just once. The ten largest make up about a third of the sample.

In this sample, this clonotype turned up many times. Its binding antigen is unknown. The record has no base qualities; no much larger clone is one base away. The CDR3, from cysteine to phenylalanine, totals 12 residues. Just the 36-base CDR3 DNA is kept, in frame starting at base 1. V loses 6 bases at its end and J loses 5 bases; junction bases beyond the gene matches: 4. Reading the germline V gene (reference sequence) gives CDR1 DFQATT and CDR2 SNEGSKA. Here the chain combines TRBV20-1 and TRBJ2-5; 9 junctional bases match TRBD1. This TCR derives from a male patient between 2 and 15 years old who had a stem cell transplant for acute myeloid leukemia, so the T cells may come from the graft donor. The specimen was PBMCs, mostly from graft donor cells, collected 360 days after TCRalphabeta/CD19-depleted stem cell transplant. The encoded CDR3 is CSARDRVETQYF. The DNA sequence is given as TGCAGTGCCCGGGACAGGGTGGAGACCCAGTACTTC.